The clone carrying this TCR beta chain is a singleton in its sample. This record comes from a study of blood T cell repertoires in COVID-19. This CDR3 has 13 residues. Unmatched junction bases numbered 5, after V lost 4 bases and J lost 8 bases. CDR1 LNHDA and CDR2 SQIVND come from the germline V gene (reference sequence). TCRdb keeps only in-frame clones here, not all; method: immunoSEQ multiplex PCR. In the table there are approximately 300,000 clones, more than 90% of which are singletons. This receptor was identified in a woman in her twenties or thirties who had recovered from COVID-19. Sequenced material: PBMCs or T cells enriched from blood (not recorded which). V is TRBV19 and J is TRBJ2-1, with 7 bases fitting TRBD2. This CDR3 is CASSSAGAHEQFF. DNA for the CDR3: TGTGCCAGTAGTAGCGCGGGAGCTCATGAGCAGTTCTTC.